The entry below gives a single T cell receptor (beta chain) sequence along with its context. There are 14 residues in the CDR3. Trimming removed 0 bases from V and 10 bases from J, with 11 bases in between. Germline CDR1 is SGHRS and CDR2 is YFSETQ. The data were taken from a study of blood T cell repertoires in COVID-19. About the research overall: Samples taken during acute and convalescent COVID-19 were collected in the United States, Italy and Spain.

Original methodology: By means of reference gene primer amplification, nucleated cell counts were estimated. Assay used: immunoSEQ multiplex PCR; TCRdb lists only in-frame clones, some missing. D and trimming were read from the DNA, whereas the V and J calls and clone size are those reported in that table. The sample has a few hundred thousand clones; roughly nine tenths are singletons. Material for sequencing was PBMCs or T cells enriched from blood (not recorded which). The rearrangement joins TRBV5-1 to TRBJ1-6; D remains unclear. The source of this sequence is a woman in her forties or fifties who had been exposed to COVID-19. CDR3 protein: CASSLAGEGSPLHF. The CDR3 nucleotides are TGCGCCAGCAGCTTGGCTGGGGAGGGATCACCCCTCCACTTT.